This entry describes one T cell receptor (beta chain). Its antigen is as yet unknown. V was cut by 7 bases and J by 7 bases, with 16 bases left in between. CDR3 length: 14 amino acids. CDR1 is SEHNR and CDR2 is FQNEAQ in the germline V gene (reference sequence). The data originate from a study of CD8+CD57+ T cells in acquired aplastic anemia. It was genomic DNA that served as the template for profiling TCR beta VDJ and CDR3. TCRdb redid the calling of the reads with MiXCR, one entry per CDR3 protein. The sample has roughly 93,000 distinct CDR3 sequences; around 62% are singletons. Study-wide findings and caveats: It was found that more than 25 CD8+ CDR3 sequences were shared between patients and controls. Patients were compared with controls for CD8+ Simpson's diversity, and no significant difference emerged.

Sequencing involved patients with CD8+CD57+ cell expansion previously shown by flow cytometry. What was sequenced was sorted CD4+, CD8+, or CD8+CD57+ T cells (not recorded which) from PBMCs. The chain combines TRBV7-9 with TRBJ1-4, with a weak D call TRBD1 (6 bases). The sequence derives from a human donor with aplastic anemia. In DNA form, the CDR3 reads TGTGCCAGCAACTACGAGATAGGGGGTGAAAAACTGTTTTTT. Protein sequence: CASNYEIGGEKLFF. Filled out from reference TRBV7-9 and TRBJ1-4, the complete variable domain reads DTGVSQNPRHKITKRGQNVTFRCDPISEHNRLYWYRQTLGQGPEFLTYFQNEAQLEKSRLLSDRFSAERPKGSFSTLEIQRTEQGDSAMYLCASNYEIGGEKLFFGSGTQLSVL.